One and the same sample provided the 20 T cell receptor beta chains below, sequenced in a study of PD-L1 blockade in urothelial cancer. As to time point: pretreatment peripheral blood. Sequenced by immunoSEQ multiplex PCR; TCRdb stores in-frame clones only, minus some. The sample includes about 85,000 clones, roughly 84% of them seen just once. The specimen was PBMCs, collected around atezolizumab (anti-PD-L1) treatment. Source of these receptors: a man between 60 and 70 years old with urothelial cancer.

This clone occurred once. The J gene is TRBJ2-1, the V gene TRBV6-5, with 7 bases that match TRBD2. Germline V lookup: CDR1 MNHEY, CDR2 SVGAGI. The V and J ends lost 7 bases and 14 bases, in that order; junction bases with no gene match: 20. The CDR3 is made up of 15 amino acids. The CDR3 sequence is CASKVVPEAGVRKFF. CDR3 DNA sequence: TGTGCCAGCAAGGTAGTGCCAGAGGCGGGAGTTCGGAAGTTCTTC.

This chain connects TRBV5-1 to TRBJ1-1; 9 bases align to TRBD1. Trimming cost V 4 bases and J 4 bases; bases outside gene matches: 5. CDR3 length: 14 amino acids. Looked up from germline, CDR1 is SGHRS and CDR2 is YFSETQ. CDR3 sequence: CASSGTGGSTEAFF. The CDR3 bases are TGCGCCAGCAGCGGCACAGGGGGCAGCACTGAAGCTTTCTTT.

CDR3 sequence: CAWSLGGIAFF. CDR3 in DNA: TGTGCCTGGTCTTTGGGGGGGATAGCTTTCTTT. This sequence joins TRBV30 and TRBJ1-1; tentatively, D is TRBD1 (5 bases). The CDR3 has 11 residues. CDR1 is GTSNPN and CDR2 is SVGIG in the germline V gene (reference sequence). V lost 5 bases and J lost 10, with 14 bases in between.

The rearrangement uses TRBV18 and TRBJ2-7, with D tentatively TRBD2 (5 bases). Trimming removed 3 bases from V and 6 bases from J, with 15 bases in between. Germline V gives CDR1 KGHSH, CDR2 LQKENI. CDR3 length: 14 residues. The CDR3 loop is CASSPRGPSTEQYF. The CDR3 DNA follows: TGTGCCAGCTCACCCCGCGGGCCCTCCACCGAGCAGTACTTC.

V gene TRBV6-5 combines with J gene TRBJ2-3, with 15 bases lining up with TRBD2. With 6 bases clipped from V and 8 bases from J, the junction kept 6 bases outside the gene matches. This CDR3 region has 15 residues. CDR1 and CDR2 (germline): MNHEY, SVGAGI. CDR3 amino acids: CASSTPGLAGGTQYF. The CDR3 nucleotides read TGTGCCAGCAGCACCCCGGGACTAGCGGGAGGTACGCAGTATTTT.

The J gene is TRBJ1-5, the V gene TRBV19, with D unresolved. V was trimmed by 3 bases and J by 6 bases, leaving 9 bases between them. Per the germline V gene, CDR1 is LNHDA and CDR2 is SQIVND (reference sequence). The CDR3 runs 13 residues. The CDR3 spells CASSMRISQPQHF. DNA for the CDR3: TGTGCCAGTAGTATGAGGATTTCTCAGCCCCAGCATTTT.

The rearrangement links TRBV12-5 to TRBJ2-7; weak D call: TRBD1 (6 bases). Germline V gene data show CDR1 as LGHNT and CDR2 as FRNRAP. CDR3 length: 15 residues. V was trimmed by 7 bases and J by 2 bases, leaving 18 bases between them. CDR3 coding DNA: TGTGCTAGTGCCTCGGACAGTACTGGGACCTACGAGCAGTACTTC. Translated: CASASDSTGTYEQYF.

J is TRBJ2-6 and V is TRBV15; 9 nucleotides line up with TRBD1. The CDR3 runs to 15 residues. V trimming: 2 bases; J trimming: 12 bases; junction bases outside the gene matches: 8. CDR1 is LNHNV and CDR2 is YYDKDF in the germline V gene (reference sequence). The CDR3 region is CATSRRPGQGPVLTF. CDR3 sequence (DNA): TGTGCCACCAGCAGAAGACCGGGACAGGGCCCCGTCCTGACTTTC.

The chain employs TRBV4-1 and TRBJ1-4, with TRBD1 matching over 10 bases. The junction had 3 bases not matched to a gene; V was cut back by 5 bases and J by 6 bases. CDR1 is MGHRA, CDR2 YSYEKL, per germline. CDR3 length: 14 amino acids. The CDR3 DNA sequence: TGCGCCAGCAGCAGGACAGGGGGTGATGAAAAACTGTTTTTT. As protein: CASSRTGGDEKLFF.

CDR3 in amino acids: CASSRGGEIGNTIYF. CDR3 bases: TGTGCCAGCAGCCGGGGAGGGGAAATCGGAAACACCATATATTTT. The chain combines TRBV5-5 with TRBJ1-3, with TRBD1 as a possible D gene (5 bases). The V end lost 4 bases, the J end lost 4 bases, and 15 bases lay between the germline ends. Germline V gene sequence: CDR1 SGHKS, CDR2 YYEKEE (reference sequence). This CDR3 is built from 15 residues.

This clone was counted only a few times. The V call is TRBV6-5, the J call TRBJ2-7; possible D gene TRBD1, 5 bases. Between the trimmed V and J ends, which lost 0 bases and 2 bases, there was a span of 8 bases. Germline values: CDR1 MNHEY, CDR2 SVGAGI. The CDR3 extends over 14 amino acids. DNA of the CDR3: TGTGCCAGCAGTTACTCGGGGCAGACCTACGAGCAGTACTTC. Translating it yields CASSYSGQTYEQYF.

This clone was found once. The chain is built from TRBV7-3 and TRBJ2-7; TRBD1 aligns across 7 bases. From germline, CDR1 is SGHTA and CDR2 FQGTGA. V lost 0 bases and J lost 4; bases outside the gene matches: 6. The CDR3 length is 15 residues. The CDR3 DNA sequence: TGTGCCAGCAGCTTAACAGGACAGGACGCATACGAGCAGTACTTC. Protein: CASSLTGQDAYEQYF.

The chain couples TRBV27 to TRBJ1-5; D perhaps matches TRBD1 (6 bases). Germline values: CDR1 MNHEY, CDR2 SMNVEV (reference sequence). The CDR3 totals 13 residues. Trimming cost V 6 bases and J 7 bases, with 13 bases left between them. In DNA, the CDR3 is TGTGCCAGCAGCACAAGGGGGAGCCAGCCCCAGCATTTT. It specifies CASSTRGSQPQHF.

CDR3 sequence: CASSQGGRGAFGELFF. CDR3 in DNA: TGCGCCAGCAGCCAAGGGGGAAGGGGCGCGTTCGGGGAGCTGTTTTTT. This rearrangement joins TRBV4-1 to TRBJ2-2, with D possibly TRBD1 on 5 matching bases. The CDR3 extends over 16 amino acids. Per the germline V gene, CDR1 is MGHRA and CDR2 is YSYEKL. V lost 1 base and J 7 bases, leaving 16 bases between the germline ends.

This clone is medium-sized within its sample. The chain links TRBV6-1 to TRBJ1-5, with D unresolved. This CDR3 region has 15 residues. Germline V gene lookup returns CDR1 MNHNS and CDR2 SASEGT. V lost 2 bases to trimming and J lost 7 bases, with 15 bases between them. Here the CDR3 reads CASSETDGGQQPQHF. In DNA form, the CDR3 reads TGTGCCAGCAGTGAAACCGACGGCGGGCAACAGCCCCAGCATTTT.

This chain links TRBV11-2 with TRBJ2-7, with D uncertain. Germline assignment: CDR1 SGHAT and CDR2 FQNNGV. The CDR3 spans 17 residues. V was trimmed by 6 bases and J by 3 bases, leaving 24 bases between them. CDR3 region: CASRPTRLSLVIYEQYF. The CDR3 region has the DNA TGTGCCAGCAGACCTACTCGACTGTCTTTGGTGATCTACGAGCAGTACTTC.

As concerns this clone: Compared with germline, one end of the junction differs, possibly owing to a read error. This chain uses TRBV19 with TRBJ2-7; 8 bases are shared with TRBD1. The CDR3 loop spans 15 amino acids. CDR1 LNHDA and CDR2 SQIVND come from the germline V gene (reference sequence). The CDR3 nucleotides are TGTGCCAGTAGCATAGGGTGGACAGGGCCCTACGAGCAGTACTTC. Translation gives CASSIGWTGPYEQYF.

This clone has just one count. This rearrangement joins TRBV9 to TRBJ2-1, with 9 bases fitting TRBD1. The junction had 5 bases not matched to a gene; V was cut back by 0 bases and J by 4 bases. The CDR3 extends over 16 amino acids. CDR1 is SGDLS, CDR2 YYNGEE, per germline. The CDR3 coding sequence is TGTGCCAGCAGCGTAGCAAGGGACAGGGCTTACAATGAGCAGTTCTTC. This gives the protein CASSVARDRAYNEQFF.

This chain joins TRBV30 and TRBJ1-1, with a possible D match to TRBD1 (6 bases). Trimming removed 1 base at V and 6 bases at J, with 18 bases between. CDR1 and CDR2 from the germline V gene are GTSNPN and SVGIG (reference sequence). The CDR3 spans 15 residues. DNA for the CDR3: TGTGCCTGGAGTGACTTTTCTCGGGGGGCCGCTGAAGCTTTCTTT. Translated, it gives CAWSDFSRGAAEAFF.

V usage is TRBV6-4 and J usage is TRBJ2-1, with TRBD1 matching 7 bases. The germline gives CDR1 MRHNA, CDR2 SNTAGT. The CDR3 is 12 residues long. V lost 6 bases, J lost 15 bases, and 11 bases stayed unmatched. The CDR3: CASRSPGQVAFF. The CDR3 coding sequence is TGTGCCAGCAGATCTCCCGGACAGGTAGCGTTCTTC.